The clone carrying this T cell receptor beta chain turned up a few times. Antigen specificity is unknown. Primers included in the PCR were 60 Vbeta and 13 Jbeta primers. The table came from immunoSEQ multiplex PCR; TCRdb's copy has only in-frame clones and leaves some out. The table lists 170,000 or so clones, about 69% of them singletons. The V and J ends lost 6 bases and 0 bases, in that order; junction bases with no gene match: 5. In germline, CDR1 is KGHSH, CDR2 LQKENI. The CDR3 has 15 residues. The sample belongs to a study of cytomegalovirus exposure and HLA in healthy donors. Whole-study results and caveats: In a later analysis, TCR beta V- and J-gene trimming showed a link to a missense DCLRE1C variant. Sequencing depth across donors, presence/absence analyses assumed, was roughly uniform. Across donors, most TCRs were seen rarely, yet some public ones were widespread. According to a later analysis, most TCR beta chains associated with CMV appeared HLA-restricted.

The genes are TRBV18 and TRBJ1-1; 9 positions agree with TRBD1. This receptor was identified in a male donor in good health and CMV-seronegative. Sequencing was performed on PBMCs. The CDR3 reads CASSGTGNMNTEAFF. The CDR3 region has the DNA TGTGCCAGCTCGGGGACAGGGAACATGAACACTGAAGCTTTCTTT.